Listed here are 18 T cell receptor beta chains from one sample, sequenced in a study of identical twins (dated by TCRdb to the mid-2010s). The method was 5' RACE. Sequencing relied on an Illumina HiSeq 2000. The public reads were quality trimmed at Q25 with fastp and then assembled into clones with MiXCR by TCRdb, keeping productive beta chains. Rows with a matching CDR3 protein are joined into one entry that keeps the most common DNA and genes. This sample gives fewer than 500,000 distinct CDR3 sequences in total; more than 13% of them show up just once. The ten largest make up around 0.98% of the sample. These data were likewise used in another study, on yellow fever vaccine responses in identical twins.

Sequenced material: CD4+ T cells sorted from blood. These receptor sequences come from a woman aged 18-29 years in good health.

This clonotype was counted many times. This chain connects TRBV29-1 to TRBJ1-2, with D perhaps TRBD1 (5 bases). The CDR3 has 14 amino acids. V lost 4 bases and J 7 bases, leaving 19 bases between the germline ends. Looked up from germline, CDR1 is SQVTM and CDR2 is ANQGSEA. DNA for the CDR3: TGCAGCGTTGGGACGTTTGCGGGGGGAGGTGGCTACACCTTC. Its translation: CSVGTFAGGGGYTF.

Remarks on this clonotype: A read error may produce the germline difference seen at one junction end. The chain is built from TRBV4-2 and TRBJ2-7, with 11 bases fitting TRBD2. Germline-derived CDR1 and CDR2 are LGHNA and YNFKEQ. The CDR3 covers 15 residues. The DNA of the CDR3 is TGTGCCATCAGCCCTACTTCCGGGACTAGCGGCGAGCAGTACTTC. It yields the protein CAISPTSGTSGEQYF.

This clonotype has more than one count but fewer than ten. J is TRBJ1-5 and V is TRBV5-5; 9 nucleotides match TRBD1. V shed 2 bases, J shed 7 bases, and the junction held 4 bases outside the gene matches. This CDR3 is 14 amino acids long. Looked up from germline, CDR1 is SGHKS and CDR2 is YYEKEE (reference sequence). The CDR3 coding sequence is TGTGCCAGCAGCTTTACAGGGGGCGGACAGCCCCAGCATTTT. Translating gives CASSFTGGGQPQHF.

This chain's CDR3 is CASRFTGSSYEQYF. In DNA, the CDR3 is TGTGCCAGCAGATTTACAGGAAGCTCCTACGAGCAGTACTTC. V is TRBV6-1 and J is TRBJ2-7; maybe TRBD1 (5 bases). Germline loops: CDR1 MNHNS, CDR2 SASEGT. This CDR3 spans 14 amino acids. V lost 6 bases and J lost 0, with 12 bases in between.

This clonotype was counted a few times. This rearrangement joins TRBV7-2 to TRBJ2-5, with a possible D match to TRBD2 (5 bases). The CDR3 totals 14 residues. V lost 1 base, J lost 7 bases, and 13 bases lay in between. The germline V gene has CDR1 SGHTA and CDR2 FQGNSA. The CDR3 protein is CASSLGRDSGTQYF. CDR3 coding DNA: TGTGCCAGCAGCTTAGGACGGGATTCGGGGACCCAGTACTTC.

This clonotype was picked up a small number of times. The chain uses TRBV5-1 and TRBJ2-2; no clear D. The CDR3 totals 14 residues. The germline V gene has CDR1 SGHRS and CDR2 YFSETQ. V was shortened by 7 bases and J by 0 bases, with 10 bases between the two germline ends. The CDR3 region has the DNA TGCGCCAGCGCTAATAACGCGAACACCGGGGAGCTGTTTTTT. Translation: CASANNANTGELFF.

This clonotype came up many times. The chain carries TRBV7-2 and TRBJ2-7; D gene unclear. Per the germline V gene, CDR1 is SGHTA and CDR2 is FQGNSA. V was cut by 1 base and J by 3 bases, with 7 bases left in between. The CDR3 covers 13 residues. CDR3 in DNA: TGTGCCAGCAGCTTAGATGGCAACTACGAGCAGTACTTC. Amino acids: CASSLDGNYEQYF. Full variable domain (outside the CDR3, taken from reference TRBV7-2 and TRBJ2-7): GAGVSQSPSNKVTEKGKDVELRCDPISGHTALYWYRQSLGQGLEFLIYFQGNSAPDKSGLPSDRFSAERTGGSVSTLTIQRTQQEDSAVYLCASSLDGNYEQYFGPGTRLTVT.

V usage is TRBV10-3 and J usage is TRBJ2-5; D may be TRBD2 (6 bases). Germline V gives CDR1 ENHRY, CDR2 SYGVKD. The CDR3 is made up of 13 amino acids. The V gene lost 3 bases and the J gene lost 2 bases, with 7 bases spanning the gap. The CDR3 sequence is CAISDGGQETQYF. Written as DNA, the CDR3 is TGTGCCATCAGTGACGGGGGACAAGAGACCCAGTACTTC.

V is TRBV5-1 and J is TRBJ2-3; D gene unclear. Germline CDR1 is SGHRS and CDR2 is YFSETQ. V dropped 4 bases and J dropped 2 bases, with 11 bases sitting between them. The CDR3 is made up of 14 amino acids. The CDR3 bases are TGCGCCAGCAGCCCCCTCCTAATCACAGATACGCAGTATTTT. Encoded protein: CASSPLLITDTQYF.

Only a few counts were recorded for this clonotype. The rearrangement joins TRBV5-1 to TRBJ2-7; 14 positions agree with TRBD2. The V and J ends lost 3 bases and 1 base, in that order; junction bases with no gene match: 6. The CDR3 is 17 amino acids. Germline CDR1 is SGHRS and CDR2 is YFSETQ. The CDR3 bases are TGCGCCAGCAGCTCCGGGACTAGCGGGGGCAATTCCTACGAGCAGTACTTC. Amino acids: CASSSGTSGGNSYEQYF.

This sequence joins TRBV6-1 and TRBJ2-1, with D possibly TRBD2 on 7 matching bases. From germline, CDR1 is MNHNS and CDR2 SASEGT. Trimming took 6 bases from V and 8 from J, leaving 14 bases between them. This CDR3 has 13 residues. This CDR3 reads CASRGGGPHEQFF. The CDR3 DNA reads TGTGCCAGCAGAGGGGGGGGGCCCCATGAGCAGTTCTTC.

This clonotype came up many times. The chain employs TRBV6-2 or TRBV6-3 and TRBJ2-1; D may match TRBD1 or TRBD2 (5 bases each). V was cut by 3 bases and J by 4 bases, with 19 bases left in between. The CDR3 is made up of 17 amino acids. Germline assignment: CDR1 MNHEY and CDR2 SVGEGT. CDR3 in amino acids: CASSYGMWGKTYNEQFF. The CDR3 DNA is TGTGCCAGCAGTTATGGGATGTGGGGGAAAACGTACAATGAGCAGTTCTTC.

This clonotype was seen ten or more times. The chain combines TRBV14 with TRBJ2-3; D is perhaps TRBD2 (6 bases). Germline V CDR1 and CDR2: SGHDN, FVKESK. With 4 bases removed from V and 6 bases from J, the gap between germline ends came to 20 bases. CDR3 size: 16 residues. The CDR3, as DNA: TGTGCCAGCAGCCTCCGGGACTTCGCTAGGAGGGATACGCAGTATTTT. This encodes CASSLRDFARRDTQYF.

This clonotype was seen a handful of times. V gene TRBV6-6 combines with J gene TRBJ1-1; no reliable D call. The CDR3 runs to 13 residues. Trimming took off 0 bases at V and 1 base at J, with 3 bases between the two ends. Germline V gene data show CDR1 as MNHNY and CDR2 as SVGAGI (reference sequence). The CDR3 DNA sequence: TGTGCCAGCAGTTACTCTACGAACACTGAAGCTTTCTTT. It codes for CASSYSTNTEAFF.

The rearrangement uses TRBV19 and TRBJ1-5; weak D call: TRBD1 (6 bases). Germline CDR1 reads LNHDA; CDR2 reads SQIVND (reference sequence). CDR3 length: 15 amino acids. CDR3 in amino acids: CVRPSGGQGNQPQHF. As DNA, the CDR3 is TGTGTCAGACCCTCCGGGGGGCAGGGAAATCAGCCCCAGCATTTT.

This clonotype was seen only a few times. V usage is TRBV5-1 and J usage is TRBJ2-1, with 8 bases matching TRBD1. This CDR3 has 15 amino acids. Germline values: CDR1 SGHRS, CDR2 YFSETQ. The junction had 9 bases not matched to a gene; V was cut back by 4 bases and J by 6 bases. For the CDR3, the DNA is TGCGCCAGCAGCACGGGACAGGCCTCAGCCAATGAGCAGTTCTTC. This encodes CASSTGQASANEQFF.

The V and J genes are TRBV4-2 and TRBJ2-1; 9 positions match TRBD1. Trimming took 4 bases from V and 5 from J; bases not matched to a gene: 15. The germline gives CDR1 LGHNA, CDR2 YNFKEQ. CDR3 length: 18 residues. CDR3 sequence reads: CASSRTSGTGRGDNEQFF. CDR3 nucleotide sequence: TGTGCCAGCAGCCGTACCTCCGGGACAGGGAGAGGCGACAATGAGCAGTTCTTC.

This clonotype was found many times. This chain uses TRBV28 with TRBJ1-5; 8 nucleotides match TRBD1. The germline V gene encodes CDR1 MDHEN and CDR2 SYDVKM. The CDR3 spans 13 residues. J lost 2 bases, V lost 7 bases, and 1 base had no gene match. This chain's CDR3 is CASMTGGNQPQHF. In DNA form, the CDR3 reads TGTGCCAGCATGACAGGGGGCAATCAGCCCCAGCATTTT.